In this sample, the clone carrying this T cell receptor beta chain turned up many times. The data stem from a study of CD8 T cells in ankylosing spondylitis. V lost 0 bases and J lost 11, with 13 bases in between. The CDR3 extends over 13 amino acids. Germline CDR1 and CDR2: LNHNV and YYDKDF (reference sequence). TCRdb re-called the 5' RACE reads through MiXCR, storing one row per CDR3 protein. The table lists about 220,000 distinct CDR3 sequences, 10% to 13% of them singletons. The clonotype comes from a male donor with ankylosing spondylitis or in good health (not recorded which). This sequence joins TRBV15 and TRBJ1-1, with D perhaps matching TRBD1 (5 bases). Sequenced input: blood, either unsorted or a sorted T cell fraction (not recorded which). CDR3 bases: TGTGCCACCAGCAGAGATAAGGTCAAGGGGGCTTTCTTT. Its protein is CATSRDKVKGAFF.